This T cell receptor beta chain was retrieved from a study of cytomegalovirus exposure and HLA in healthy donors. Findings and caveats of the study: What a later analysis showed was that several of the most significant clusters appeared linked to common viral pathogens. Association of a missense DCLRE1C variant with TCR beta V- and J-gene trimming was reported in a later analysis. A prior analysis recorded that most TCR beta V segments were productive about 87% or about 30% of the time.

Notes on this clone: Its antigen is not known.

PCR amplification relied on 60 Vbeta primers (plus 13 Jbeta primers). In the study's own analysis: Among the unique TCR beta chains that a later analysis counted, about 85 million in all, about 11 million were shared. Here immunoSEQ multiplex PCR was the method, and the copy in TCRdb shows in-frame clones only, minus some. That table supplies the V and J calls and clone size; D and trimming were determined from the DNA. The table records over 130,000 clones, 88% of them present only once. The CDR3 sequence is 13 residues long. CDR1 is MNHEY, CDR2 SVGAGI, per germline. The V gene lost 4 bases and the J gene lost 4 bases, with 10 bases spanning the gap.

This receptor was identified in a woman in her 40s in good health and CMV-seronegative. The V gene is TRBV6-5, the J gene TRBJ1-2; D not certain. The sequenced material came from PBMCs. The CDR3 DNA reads TGTGCCAGCAGTTCAGGCCCTCCCTATGGCTACACCTTC. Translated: CASSSGPPYGYTF.